Listed below are T cell receptor beta chains from one sample, sequenced in a study of blood T cell repertoires in COVID-19. Here immunoSEQ multiplex PCR was the method, and the copy in TCRdb shows in-frame clones only, minus some. There are about 150,000 clones in the sample; around 81% occur only once, and around 8% lies in the top ten. The sequencing input was peripheral blood. The receptor set was obtained from a woman aged 60 to 75 with active or convalescent COVID-19. Each CDR3 is given with its conserved first and last residue. Fields, in order: D gene, CDR3 length, clone size, V gene, J gene, CDR3 DNA, CDR3 protein. The D gene is left open where the match is weak. Size values are once, few and many counts, or a class for expanded clones, and some rows have none.

D: TRBD2; length: 17; size: .; V: TRBV28; J: TRBJ2-2; DNA: TGTGCCAGCAGTCCTCCCGGGACTAGCGGGGGGATATTAGAGCTGTTTTTT; CDR3: CASSPPGTSGGILELFF
D: TRBD2; length: 15; size: .; V: TRBV7-2; J: TRBJ2-1; DNA: TGTGCCAGCAGCTTCGGCGGACTAGCGGGCAATGAGCAGTTCTTC; CDR3: CASSFGGLAGNEQFF
D: .; length: 14; size: .; V: TRBV7-2; J: TRBJ2-1; DNA: TGTGCCAGCAATACAGGGCTCTCCTACAATGAGCAGTTCTTC; CDR3: CASNTGLSYNEQFF
D: .; length: 14; size: .; V: TRBV11-3; J: TRBJ2-1; DNA: TGTGCCAGCAGCCCGGGACATTCCTCCGATGAGCAGTTCTTC; CDR3: CASSPGHSSDEQFF
D: TRBD2; length: 18; size: .; V: TRBV5-1; J: TRBJ2-3; DNA: TGCGCCAGCAGCTTTAGAGGACTAGCGGGGGGTAGCACAGATACGCAGTATTTT; CDR3: CASSFRGLAGGSTDTQYF
D: TRBD1; length: 16; size: once; V: TRBV5-1; J: TRBJ1-3; DNA: TGCGCCAGCAGCTTGGCCGGGGACAGATTTGGAAACACCATATATTTT; CDR3: CASSLAGDRFGNTIYF
D: .; length: 13; size: .; V: TRBV10-3; J: TRBJ2-5; DNA: TGTGCCATCGCTGGGACTCCTCAAGAGACCCAGTACTTC; CDR3: CAIAGTPQETQYF
D: TRBD1; length: 16; size: .; V: TRBV28; J: TRBJ1-2; DNA: TGTGCCAGCAGTTTCGTGGGACAGGCGACCACCTATGGCTACACCTTC; CDR3: CASSFVGQATTYGYTF
D: TRBD1; length: 17; size: .; V: TRBV25-1; J: TRBJ2-7; DNA: TGTGCCAGCAGTGAAATCGGACAGGGGCGAAGCTCCTACGAGCAGTACTTC; CDR3: CASSEIGQGRSSYEQYF
D: TRBD1; length: 14; size: once; V: TRBV6-5; J: TRBJ2-2; DNA: TGTGCCAGCAGTTGGACAGGGGACACCGGGGAGCTGTTTTTT; CDR3: CASSWTGDTGELFF
D: .; length: 16; size: .; V: TRBV28; J: TRBJ1-5; DNA: TGTGCCAGCAGTTTCCGGCAGGGTGGACGCAATCAGCCCCAGCATTTT; CDR3: CASSFRQGGRNQPQHF
D: .; length: 15; size: .; V: TRBV13; J: TRBJ1-1; DNA: TGTGCCAGCAGCTTACTGGAGGAAGGTTTGACTGAAGCTTTCTTT; CDR3: CASSLLEEGLTEAFF
D: .; length: 11; size: .; V: TRBV28; J: TRBJ2-1; DNA: TGTGCCAGCACCTTTTTAGATGAGCAGTTCTTC; CDR3: CASTFLDEQFF
D: .; length: 15; size: .; V: TRBV19; J: TRBJ1-3; DNA: TGTGCCAGTAGCCTTCGCGCGGGTTCGGGAAACACCATATATTTT; CDR3: CASSLRAGSGNTIYF